The next 21 T cell receptor beta chains were all read from a single sample in a study of T cell changes during pregnancy in multiple sclerosis. The assay was immunoSEQ multiplex PCR, and TCRdb's table has in-frame clones only and misses some. This table holds tens of thousands of clones, approximately 95% found once. Sequencing used peripheral blood, obtained in the first trimester of pregnancy. The receptors shown here come from a female donor with multiple sclerosis, enrolled in a pregnancy study.

The chain has TRBV7-9 and TRBJ2-3; D is possibly TRBD2 (6 bases). Germline CDR1 is SEHNR and CDR2 is FQNEAQ (reference sequence). V lost 4 bases and J 4 bases, leaving 21 bases between the germline ends. The CDR3 contains 17 residues. This chain's CDR3 is CASSSRPGTQGADTQYF. The CDR3 DNA is TGTGCCAGCAGCTCGCGACCCGGGACTCAAGGCGCAGATACGCAGTATTTT.

The chain is built from TRBV7-2 and TRBJ2-1; a weak D match, TRBD1 (6 bases). There are 16 residues in the CDR3. V lost 2 bases, J lost 0 bases, and 11 bases lay in between. CDR1 is SGHTA and CDR2 is FQGNSA in the germline V gene. CDR3 DNA sequence: TGTGCCAGCAGCTTACGCGGACAGACCTCCTACAATGAGCAGTTCTTC. Its protein is CASSLRGQTSYNEQFF. Full variable domain (missing parts from reference TRBV7-2 and TRBJ2-1): GAGVSQSPSNKVTEKGKDVELRCDPISGHTALYWYRQSLGQGLEFLIYFQGNSAPDKSGLPSDRFSAERTGGSVSTLTIQRTQQEDSAVYLCASSLRGQTSYNEQFFGPGTRLTVL.

This clone was counted a few times. J is TRBJ2-2 and V is TRBV2, with 7 bases aligning to TRBD2. There are 15 residues in the CDR3. CDR1 and CDR2 (germline): SNHLY, FYNNEI. Germline trimming cut 7 bases from V and 1 base from J; bases unmatched to any gene: 6. The DNA for the CDR3 is TGTGCCAGCATTGGGCGGGGGAGGAACACCGGGGAGCTGTTTTTT. The encoded protein is CASIGRGRNTGELFF.

The chain links TRBV9 to TRBJ2-2, with 10 bases lining up with TRBD2. V dropped 10 bases and J dropped 2; count of bases not matched to a gene: 8. The CDR3 length is 15 residues. Germline V lookup: CDR1 SGDLS, CDR2 YYNGEE. The CDR3 sequence is CASGVAGGNTGELFF. DNA for the CDR3: TGTGCCTCAGGGGTAGCGGGGGGAAACACCGGGGAGCTGTTTTTT.

The V gene is TRBV5-4, the J gene TRBJ1-4, with D hard to call. The germline V gene has CDR1 SGHNT and CDR2 YYREEE (reference sequence). The V gene lost 4 bases and the J gene lost 8 bases, with 12 bases spanning the gap. CDR3 length: 13 amino acids. CDR3 residues: CASSRATGEKLFF. The CDR3 DNA follows: TGTGCCAGCAGCCGGGCCACGGGAGAAAAACTGTTTTTT.

The DNA for the CDR3 is TGTGCCAGTAGTGACCCTACAGGGAATCAGCCCCAGCATTTT. As protein: CASSDPTGNQPQHF. This chain links TRBV19 with TRBJ1-5; tentative D call: TRBD1 (6 bases). CDR3 length: 14 residues. V was pared by 5 bases and J by 4 bases, with 12 bases between. Germline V gene sequence: CDR1 LNHDA, CDR2 SQIVND (reference sequence).

This clone was recorded a few times. This chain uses TRBV19 with TRBJ2-3; 12 bases are shared with TRBD2. The CDR3 runs 18 residues. With 2 bases clipped from V and 1 base from J, the junction kept 7 bases outside the gene matches. CDR1 and CDR2 (germline): LNHDA, SQIVND (reference sequence). DNA for the CDR3: TGTGCCAGTAGTATAATGGCTAGCGGGGGGGCAGGCACAGATACGCAGTATTTT. This translates into CASSIMASGGAGTDTQYF. Drawing the rest from reference TRBV19 and TRBJ2-3, the complete variable domain is DGGITQSPKYLFRKEGQNVTLSCEQNLNHDAMYWYRQDPGQGLRLIYYSQIVNDFQKGDIAEGYSVSREKKESFPLTVTSAQKNPTAFYLCASSIMASGGAGTDTQYFGPGTRLTVL.

The CDR3 nucleotides read TGTGCCAGCAGTTTAGTGACTAGCGGGAGGGCCGGGTTGGATGAGCAGTTCTTC. It yields the protein CASSLVTSGRAGLDEQFF. V is TRBV28 and J is TRBJ2-1; 14 bases are a match to TRBD2. The CDR3 consists of 18 residues. The J segment lost 8 bases and the V segment lost 2 bases, leaving 11 bases of the junction unmatched. Germline values: CDR1 MDHEN, CDR2 SYDVKM.

In regard to this clone: Other DNA sequences of this sample code for an identical CDR3. V gene TRBV18 combines with J gene TRBJ2-7; 8 bases align to TRBD1. Germline trimming cut 3 bases from V and 0 bases from J; bases unmatched to any gene: 4. CDR3 length equals 15 residues. Germline V gene sequence: CDR1 KGHSH, CDR2 LQKENI. CDR3 residues: CASSPTGGSSYEQYF. In DNA form, the CDR3 reads TGTGCCAGCTCACCTACAGGGGGGTCCTCCTACGAGCAGTACTTC.

The rearrangement uses TRBV27 and TRBJ2-7; D unresolved. Germline V CDR1 and CDR2: MNHEY, SMNVEV (reference sequence). This CDR3 is 13 amino acids long. Trimming took 4 bases from V and 0 from J, leaving 7 bases between them. CDR3 nucleotides: TGTGCCAGCAGTTCGGGTAGCTCCTACGAGCAGTACTTC. Protein sequence: CASSSGSSYEQYF.

The chain is built from TRBV4-2 and TRBJ2-3; no reliable D call. V lost 1 base and J 0 bases, leaving 17 bases between the germline ends. Germline V gives CDR1 LGHNA, CDR2 YNFKEQ. CDR3 length: 18 amino acids. CDR3: CASSQGLSAETSTDTQYF. CDR3 sequence (DNA): TGTGCCAGCAGCCAAGGGCTTTCGGCGGAAACTAGCACAGATACGCAGTATTTT.

CDR3 nucleotide sequence: TGTGCCAGCAGTCTCTCAGAGGGAACTAATGAAAAACTGTTTTTT. It specifies CASSLSEGTNEKLFF. This chain uses TRBV5-4 with TRBJ1-4, with no clear D. Looked up from germline, CDR1 is SGHNT and CDR2 is YYREEE (reference sequence). The CDR3 totals 15 residues. V lost 5 bases and J lost 1, with 12 bases in between.

In this sample, this clone turned up a few times. The chain couples TRBV20-1 to TRBJ1-1, with D unresolved. Trimming pared 6 bases from V and 8 bases from J, leaving 13 bases between. The CDR3 has 11 residues. Germline CDR1 and CDR2: DFQATT and SNEGSKA (reference sequence). CDR3 sequence reads: CSAKMVTEAFF. CDR3 nucleotides: TGCAGTGCCAAAATGGTGACAGAAGCTTTCTTT.

This clone appeared once. The rearrangement joins TRBV7-3 to TRBJ2-7; maybe TRBD1 (6 bases). Germline loops: CDR1 SGHTA, CDR2 FQGTGA. CDR3 size: 13 residues. V gave up 5 bases and J gave up 6 bases, with 14 bases separating them. The CDR3 DNA follows: TGTGCCAGCAGCATGAATTTCAGGGGCGAGCAGTACTTC. This translates into CASSMNFRGEQYF.

This clone was seen once. The chain is built from TRBV4-3 and TRBJ1-1; D unclear. The CDR3 has 13 amino acids. Germline V gene data show CDR1 as LGHNA and CDR2 as YSLEER. Trimming stripped 3 bases from V and 4 bases from J, with 9 bases between. The CDR3 is CASSQREATEAFF. CDR3 in DNA: TGCGCCAGCAGCCAGCGGGAGGCCACTGAAGCTTTCTTT.

The chain is built from TRBV14 and TRBJ1-1; 10 bases fit TRBD1. Looked up from germline, CDR1 is SGHDN and CDR2 is FVKESK. The CDR3 loop spans 16 amino acids. Trimming at V came to 0 bases and at J to 6 bases, leaving 7 bases not matched to a gene. This CDR3 reads CASSQDFRDRGAEAFF. CDR3 DNA sequence: TGTGCCAGCAGCCAAGATTTCCGGGACAGGGGAGCTGAAGCTTTCTTT. The full variable domain, completed using reference TRBV14 and TRBJ1-1, is EAGVTQFPSHSVIEKGQTVTLRCDPISGHDNLYWYRRVMGKEIKFLLHFVKESKQDESGMPNNRFLAERTGGTYSTLKVQPAELEDSGVYFCASSQDFRDRGAEAFFGQGTRLTVV.

The J gene is TRBJ2-1, the V gene TRBV2, with 8 bases fitting TRBD1. The CDR3 consists of 15 residues. V was pared by 7 bases and J by 8 bases, with 13 bases of the junction left unmatched. Germline V gene lookup returns CDR1 SNHLY and CDR2 FYNNEI. The CDR3 DNA sequence: TGTGCCAGCATCCGGTCGGCAGGGGGCCGACATGAGCAGTTCTTC. This codes for CASIRSAGGRHEQFF. The entire variable domain, with the rest obtained from reference TRBV2 and TRBJ2-1, is as follows: EPEVTQTPSHQVTQMGQEVILRCVPISNHLYFYWYRQILGQKVEFLVSFYNNEISEKSEIFDDQFSVERPDGSNFTLKIRSTKLEDSAMYFCASIRSAGGRHEQFFGPGTRLTVL.

V gene TRBV27 combines with J gene TRBJ1-2, with TRBD1 identical over 7 bases. Looked up from germline, CDR1 is MNHEY and CDR2 is SMNVEV (reference sequence). Losses at the gene ends were 4 bases for V and 8 bases for J; bases not matched to a gene: 10. This CDR3 has 14 amino acids. The CDR3 is CASSSRGRGEGYTF. CDR3 sequence (DNA): TGTGCCAGCAGTTCCCGGGGCAGGGGGGAAGGCTACACCTTC.

About this clone: The same CDR3 can be traced to other DNA sequences in this sample. J is TRBJ1-5 and V is TRBV5-1; 9 bases align to TRBD1. CDR3 length: 15 residues. V shed 0 bases, J shed 4 bases, and the junction held 2 bases outside the gene matches. CDR1 SGHRS and CDR2 YFSETQ come from the germline V gene. CDR3 loop: CASSLEGQGNQPQHF. DNA of the CDR3: TGCGCCAGCAGCTTGGAAGGACAGGGGAATCAGCCCCAGCATTTT. Together with reference TRBV5-1 and TRBJ1-5, the CDR3 gives the full variable domain: KAGVTQTPRYLIKTRGQQVTLSCSPISGHRSVSWYQQTPGQGLQFLFEYFSETQRNKGNFPGRFSGRQFSNSRSEMNVSTLELGDSALYLCASSLEGQGNQPQHFGDGTRLSIL.

The chain links TRBV28 to TRBJ2-3; D is possibly TRBD1 (5 bases). V was trimmed by 8 bases and J by 2 bases, leaving 11 bases between them. The CDR3 consists of 13 residues. Germline V CDR1 and CDR2: MDHEN, SYDVKM. CDR3 nucleotide sequence: TGTGCCAGCGGGGCTACATACACAGATACGCAGTATTTT. Translation: CASGATYTDTQYF. The whole variable domain, remainder taken from reference TRBV28 and TRBJ2-3, is DVKVTQSSRYLVKRTGEKVFLECVQDMDHENMFWYRQDPGLGLRLIYFSYDVKMKEKGDIPEGYSVSREKKERFSLILESASTNQTSMYLCASGATYTDTQYFGPGTRLTVL.

The rearrangement uses TRBV18 and TRBJ1-5; 7 nucleotides align to TRBD1. The V gene end was trimmed by 5 bases and the J gene end by 2 bases; junction bases not matched to a gene: 6. The length of the CDR3 is 15 residues. The germline V gene has CDR1 KGHSH and CDR2 LQKENI. This CDR3 is CASSTTGLGNQPQHF. Here the CDR3 DNA reads TGTGCCAGCTCAACGACAGGGTTAGGCAATCAGCCCCAGCATTTT.